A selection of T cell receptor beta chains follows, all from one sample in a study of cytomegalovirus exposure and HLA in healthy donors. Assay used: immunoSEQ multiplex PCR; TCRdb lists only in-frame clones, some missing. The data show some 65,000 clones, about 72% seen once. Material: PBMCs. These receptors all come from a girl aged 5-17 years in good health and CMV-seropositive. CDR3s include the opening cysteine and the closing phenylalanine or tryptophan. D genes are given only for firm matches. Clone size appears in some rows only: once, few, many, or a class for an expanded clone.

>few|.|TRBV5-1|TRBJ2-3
TGCGCCAGCTCATTCAGCACAGATACGCAGTATTTT
CASSFSTDTQYF
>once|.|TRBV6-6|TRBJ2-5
TGTGCCAGCGCGAAGGGGGGGGAGACCCAGTACTTC
CASAKGGETQYF
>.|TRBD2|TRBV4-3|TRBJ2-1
TGCGCCAGCAGCCAAGATGAGGGAGGGCCCTATGAGCAGTTCTTC
CASSQDEGGPYEQFF
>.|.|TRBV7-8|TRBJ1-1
TGTGCCAGCAGCTTCCCCCCGTGGGAGAAGACTGAAGCTTTCTTT
CASSFPPWEKTEAFF
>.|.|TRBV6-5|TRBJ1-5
TGTGCCAGCAGGGGTACAGGAGTCAGTCAGCCCCAGCATTTT
CASRGTGVSQPQHF
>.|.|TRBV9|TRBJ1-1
TGTGCCAGCAGCCCCTATTCGGGGAGTAACACTGAAGCTTTCTTT
CASSPYSGSNTEAFF
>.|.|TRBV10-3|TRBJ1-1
TGTGCCATCAGTCTAACCGGGGTCAACACTGAAGCTTTCTTT
CAISLTGVNTEAFF
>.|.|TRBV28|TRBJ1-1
TGTGCCAGCAGTCCGCATCGACTCGCTCGGGAGACTGAAGCTTTCTTT
CASSPHRLARETEAFF
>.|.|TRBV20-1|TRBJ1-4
TGCAGTGTCTCAACTAATGAAAAACTGTTTTTT
CSVSTNEKLFF
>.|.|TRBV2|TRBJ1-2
TGTGCCAGCAGTGAAGGCAGAATAGCCTATGGCTACACCTTC
CASSEGRIAYGYTF
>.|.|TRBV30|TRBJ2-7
TGTGCCTGGAGCTCGATCGAGAGGGAGCAGTACTTC
CAWSSIEREQYF
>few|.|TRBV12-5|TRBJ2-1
TGTGCTAGTGGTTTAAACAGGGTAAATGAGCAGTTCTTC
CASGLNRVNEQFF
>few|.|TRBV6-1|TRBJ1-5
TGTGCCAGCAGTGAAGGAAGGGGGAATCAGCCCCAGCATTTT
CASSEGRGNQPQHF
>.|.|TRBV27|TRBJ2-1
TGTGCCACCTACGGTTACAATGAGCAGTTCTTC
CATYGYNEQFF
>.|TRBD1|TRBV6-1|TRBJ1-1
TGTGCCAGCAGTGGAGAGGGGGCGTTAACTGAAGCTTTCTTT
CASSGEGALTEAFF
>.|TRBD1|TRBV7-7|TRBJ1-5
TGTGCTAGCAGCCTAACGTACAGGGGACCTTATCAGCCCCAGCATTTT
CASSLTYRGPYQPQHF
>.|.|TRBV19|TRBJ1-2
TGTGCCAGTAGTCCCCCCCCCGACAGTTTCTATGGCTACACCTTC
CASSPPPDSFYGYTF
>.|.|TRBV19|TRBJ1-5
TGTGCCAGTAGTAGAGCTAGCAATCAGCCCCAGCATTTT
CASSRASNQPQHF
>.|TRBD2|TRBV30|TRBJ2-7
TGTGCCTGGAGGGGAGGAGGAGGGGGACTAGCGGGCGGCTACGAGCAGTACTTC
CAWRGGGGGLAGGYEQYF
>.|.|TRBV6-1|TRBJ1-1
TGTGCCAGCGGCGGGAGTAACACTGAAGCTTTCTTT
CASGGSNTEAFF
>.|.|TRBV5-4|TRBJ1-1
TGTGCCAGCAGCTTTGACTGGAACACTGAAGCTTTCTTT
CASSFDWNTEAFF
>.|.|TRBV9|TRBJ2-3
TGTGCCAGCAGCGCACAGGGTCCTAGCACAGATACGCAGTATTTT
CASSAQGPSTDTQYF
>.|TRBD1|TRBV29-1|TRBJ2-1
TGCAGCATGTCCGGGACAGGGGACGGAAGGTCCTACAATGAGCAGTTCTTC
CSMSGTGDGRSYNEQFF
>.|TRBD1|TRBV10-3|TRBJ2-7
TGTGCCATCAGTGAAAGGGACAGCTACGAGCAGTACTTC
CAISERDSYEQYF